This T cell receptor beta chain was captured by sequencing in a study of OX40 agonist ivuxolimab in advanced cancers. Study-level background: Ivuxolimab, an antibody that agonizes OX40 (CD134), was administered to the patients.

Study-level findings and limits: The study observed clonal expansion of CD4+ and CD8+ blood T cells by week 6 at 0.1 to 3.0 mg/kg.

Autoimmune disease history or systemic immunosuppression meant exclusion. Produced via immunoSEQ multiplex PCR; TCRdb's table is partial and in-frame only. The repertoire includes around 83,000 clones, roughly 84% of them detected once, and approximately 7% sits in the top ten. Germline lookup yields CDR1 MNHNS and CDR2 SASEGT. The germline V and J ends were trimmed by 1 base and 3 bases, with 10 bases remaining between them. CDR3 length: 14 amino acids. Comment on this clone: Its specificity is not known.

The sequenced sample was CD4+ or CD8+ T cells sorted from blood, obtained in a trial of the OX40 agonist ivuxolimab. The sequence came from an adult with an advanced solid tumor such as melanoma, head and neck, liver or kidney cancer. V gene TRBV6-1 combines with J gene TRBJ2-7; TRBD1 or TRBD2 may be the D gene (6 bases each). CDR3 residues: CASSEGGGYYEQYF. The CDR3 DNA sequence: TGTGCCAGCAGTGAAGGAGGGGGGTACTACGAGCAGTACTTC.